This TCR beta chain was retrieved from a study of blood T cells in healthy people across ages. Study as a whole: Through template switching, about one barcoded beta molecule was captured per two T cells, as measured in model experiments.

Overall study results and limits: Across the age range, TCR beta diversity per million T cells fell in a roughly linear way. Estimated diversity, derived from one million T cells, was regarded as an underestimate. CMV status of donors was unknown, possibly confounding expanded clonotype changes.

At least ten counts were recorded for this clonotype. Its specificity is unknown. Trimming removed 0 bases at V and 6 bases at J, with 10 bases between. CDR3 size: 14 residues. CDR1 is SGHTA and CDR2 is FQGTGA in the germline V gene. Combining a sample-barcoded 5' primer with a J-beta primer mix, a second PCR ran for 7 to 11 cycles. One entry per CDR3 protein results from TCRdb running MiXCR on the 5' RACE reads. The data contain roughly 640,000 distinct CDR3 sequences, approximately 30% of them seen just once; the ten biggest clones take up approximately 14%. The rearrangement joins TRBV7-3 to TRBJ2-3; the D gene is possibly TRBD2 (6 bases). Sequenced material: blood. The source of this sequence is an elderly woman in good health. CDR3 protein: CASSLTGGVDTQYF. CDR3 coding DNA: TGTGCCAGCAGCTTAACGGGGGGAGTGGATACGCAGTATTTT.